This section outlines one T cell receptor (beta chain) sequence together with its context. This record belongs to a study of post-analysis software for immune sequencing data. Incorporated into the TCR beta cDNA libraries were unique molecular identifiers, which served to reduce PCR and sequencing biases. TCRdb redid the calling of the PCR reads with MiXCR, one entry per CDR3 protein. The sample records hundreds of thousands of distinct CDR3 sequences, 25% to 30% being singletons. Sequencing was done on a sample of blood. The source is a girl under 18 with multiple sclerosis.

CDR3 sequence (DNA): TGTGCCAGCAAGGAACAGGGCACTAGCACAGATACGCAGTATTTT. Encoded protein: CASKEQGTSTDTQYF. V gene TRBV12-3 or TRBV12-4 combines with J gene TRBJ2-3; maybe TRBD1 (6 bases). The CDR3 extends over 15 amino acids. Trimming shortened V by 7 bases and J by 0 bases, and 14 bases separated the two germline ends.